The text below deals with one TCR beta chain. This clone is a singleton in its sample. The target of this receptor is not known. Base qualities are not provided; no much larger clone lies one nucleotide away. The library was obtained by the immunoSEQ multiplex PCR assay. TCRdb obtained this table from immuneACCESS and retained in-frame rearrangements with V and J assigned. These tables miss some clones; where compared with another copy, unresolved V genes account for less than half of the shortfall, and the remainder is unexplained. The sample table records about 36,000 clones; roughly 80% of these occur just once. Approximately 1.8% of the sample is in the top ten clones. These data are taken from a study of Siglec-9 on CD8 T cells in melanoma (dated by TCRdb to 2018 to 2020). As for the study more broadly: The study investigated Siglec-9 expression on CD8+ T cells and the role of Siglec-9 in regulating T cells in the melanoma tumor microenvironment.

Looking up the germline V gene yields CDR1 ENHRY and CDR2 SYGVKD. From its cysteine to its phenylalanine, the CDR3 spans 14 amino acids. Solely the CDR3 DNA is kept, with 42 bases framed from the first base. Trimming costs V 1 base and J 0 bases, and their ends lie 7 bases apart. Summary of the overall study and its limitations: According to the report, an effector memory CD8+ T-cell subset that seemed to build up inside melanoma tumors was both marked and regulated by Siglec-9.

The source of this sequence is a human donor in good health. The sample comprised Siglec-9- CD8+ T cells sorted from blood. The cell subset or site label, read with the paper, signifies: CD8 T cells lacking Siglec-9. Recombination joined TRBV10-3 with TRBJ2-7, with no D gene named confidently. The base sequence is TGTGCCATCAGTGAGTTGACTTTCTCCTACGAGCAGTACTTC. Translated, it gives CAISELTFSYEQYF.